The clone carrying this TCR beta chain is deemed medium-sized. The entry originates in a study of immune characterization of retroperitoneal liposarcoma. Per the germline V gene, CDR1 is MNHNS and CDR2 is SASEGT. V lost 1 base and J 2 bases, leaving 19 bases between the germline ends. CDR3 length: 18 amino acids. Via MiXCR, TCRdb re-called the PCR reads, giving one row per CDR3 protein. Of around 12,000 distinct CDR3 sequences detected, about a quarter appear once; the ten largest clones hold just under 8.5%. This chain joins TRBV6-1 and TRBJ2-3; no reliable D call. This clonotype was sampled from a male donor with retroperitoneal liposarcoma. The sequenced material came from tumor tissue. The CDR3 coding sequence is TGTGCCAGCAGTGAAGGCTCGAACAGAAGAATTTTCACAGATACGCAGTATTTT. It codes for CASSEGSNRRIFTDTQYF.